This T cell receptor (beta chain) was documented in a study of T cell responses to AZD1222 COVID-19 vaccine. Overall study results and limits: Among vaccine-associated CD4 TCRs, coverage spanned spike, with dominance at 160-218 and 743-854. Close to half of spike-specific TCRs reportedly recognize unmutated variant regions. Repertoires in all cases were sampled only once the peak T cell response had passed. Possibly, clonal diversity was underestimated; donors were largely white British and included more females.

The V end lost 8 bases, the J end lost 4 bases, and 15 bases lay between the germline ends. Germline V CDR1 and CDR2: LNHDA, SQIVND (reference sequence). This CDR3 is 14 amino acids long. About this clone itself: What it binds is unknown.

The data were produced by immunoSEQ multiplex PCR, yet TCRdb's version contains in-frame clones alone and is incomplete. The table shows 130,000 or so clones, with around 92% occurring only once. The chain couples TRBV19 to TRBJ1-5; the D is unclear. The sample consisted of peripheral blood, taken on day 0 of AZD1222 vaccination. The clonotype was recovered from an adult in good health. The CDR3 loop reads CASGVLQINQPQHF. In DNA form, the CDR3 reads TGTGCCAGTGGCGTCCTCCAGATTAATCAGCCCCAGCATTTT. The full variable domain, completed using reference TRBV19 and TRBJ1-5, is DGGITQSPKYLFRKEGQNVTLSCEQNLNHDAMYWYRQDPGQGLRLIYYSQIVNDFQKGDIAEGYSVSREKKESFPLTVTSAQKNPTAFYLCASGVLQINQPQHFGDGTRLSIL.